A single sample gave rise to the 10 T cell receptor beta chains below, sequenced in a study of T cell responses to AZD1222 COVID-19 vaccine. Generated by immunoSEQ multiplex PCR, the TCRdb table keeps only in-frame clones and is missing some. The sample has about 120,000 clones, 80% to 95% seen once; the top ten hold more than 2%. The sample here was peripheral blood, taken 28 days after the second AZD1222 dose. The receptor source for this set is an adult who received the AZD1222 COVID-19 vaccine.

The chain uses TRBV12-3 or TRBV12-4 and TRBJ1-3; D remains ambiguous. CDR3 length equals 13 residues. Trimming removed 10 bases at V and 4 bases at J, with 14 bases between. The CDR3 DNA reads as TGTGCCATTGGGGTCCCAGGAGGAAACACCATATATTTT. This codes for CAIGVPGGNTIYF.

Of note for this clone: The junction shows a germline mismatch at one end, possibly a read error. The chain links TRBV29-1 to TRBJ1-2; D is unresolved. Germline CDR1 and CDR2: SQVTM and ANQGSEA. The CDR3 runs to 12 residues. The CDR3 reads CGVVRVNYGYTF. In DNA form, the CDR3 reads TGCGGCGTAGTAAGGGTTAACTATGGCTACACCTTC.

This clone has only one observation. The CDR3, as DNA: TGTGCCAGTAGTATACTAGCGGGGGGGCCGGGAGAGCAGTACTTC. Amino acids: CASSILAGGPGEQYF. The chain has TRBV19 and TRBJ2-7; 12 bases map to TRBD2. The CDR3 is 15 amino acids. V was clipped by 2 bases and J by 7 bases; unmatched bases: 6. Germline V lookup: CDR1 LNHDA, CDR2 SQIVND (reference sequence).

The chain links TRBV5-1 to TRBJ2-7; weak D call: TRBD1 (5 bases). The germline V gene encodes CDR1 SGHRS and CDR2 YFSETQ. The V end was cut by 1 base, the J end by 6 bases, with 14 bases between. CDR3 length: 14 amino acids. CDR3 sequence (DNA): TGCGCCAGCAGCTTGCTTCAGGACACCTCCGAGCAGTACTTC. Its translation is CASSLLQDTSEQYF.

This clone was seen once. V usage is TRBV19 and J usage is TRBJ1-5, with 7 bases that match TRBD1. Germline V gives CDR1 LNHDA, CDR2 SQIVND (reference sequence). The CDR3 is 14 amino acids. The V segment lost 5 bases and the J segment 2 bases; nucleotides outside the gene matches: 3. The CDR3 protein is CASSYRGGNQPQHF. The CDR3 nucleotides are TGTGCCAGTAGTTACAGGGGCGGCAATCAGCCCCAGCATTTT. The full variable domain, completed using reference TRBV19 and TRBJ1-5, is DGGITQSPKYLFRKEGQNVTLSCEQNLNHDAMYWYRQDPGQGLRLIYYSQIVNDFQKGDIAEGYSVSREKKESFPLTVTSAQKNPTAFYLCASSYRGGNQPQHFGDGTRLSIL.

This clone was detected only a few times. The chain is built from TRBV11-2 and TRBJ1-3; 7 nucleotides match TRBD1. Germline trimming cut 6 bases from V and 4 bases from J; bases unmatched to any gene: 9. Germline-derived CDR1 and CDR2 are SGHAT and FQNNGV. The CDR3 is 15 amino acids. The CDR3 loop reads CASSIRRTGGNTIYF. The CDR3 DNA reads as TGTGCCAGCAGTATCCGAAGGACAGGCGGAAACACCATATATTTT. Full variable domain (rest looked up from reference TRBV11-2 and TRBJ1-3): EAGVAQSPRYKIIEKRQSVAFWCNPISGHATLYWYQQILGQGPKLLIQFQNNGVVDDSQLPKDRFSAERLKGVDSTLKIQPAKLEDSAVYLCASSIRRTGGNTIYFGEGSWLTVV.

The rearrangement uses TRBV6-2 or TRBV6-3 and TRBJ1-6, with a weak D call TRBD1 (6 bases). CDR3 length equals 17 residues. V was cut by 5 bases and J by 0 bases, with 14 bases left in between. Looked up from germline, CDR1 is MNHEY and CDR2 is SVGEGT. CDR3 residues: CASSKIGQSSYNSPLHF. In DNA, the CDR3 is TGTGCCAGCAGTAAAATCGGACAGAGCTCCTATAATTCACCCCTCCACTTT.

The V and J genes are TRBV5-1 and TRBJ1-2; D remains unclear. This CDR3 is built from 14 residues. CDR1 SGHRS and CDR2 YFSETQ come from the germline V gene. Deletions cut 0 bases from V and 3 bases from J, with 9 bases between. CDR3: CASSLALADYGYTF. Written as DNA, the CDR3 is TGCGCCAGCAGCTTGGCCCTCGCAGACTATGGCTACACCTTC.

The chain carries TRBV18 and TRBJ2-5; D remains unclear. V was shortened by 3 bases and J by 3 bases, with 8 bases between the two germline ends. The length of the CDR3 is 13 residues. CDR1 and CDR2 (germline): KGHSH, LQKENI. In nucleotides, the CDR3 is TGTGCCAGCTCACCGGGCTCCGAAGAGACCCAGTACTTC. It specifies CASSPGSEETQYF.

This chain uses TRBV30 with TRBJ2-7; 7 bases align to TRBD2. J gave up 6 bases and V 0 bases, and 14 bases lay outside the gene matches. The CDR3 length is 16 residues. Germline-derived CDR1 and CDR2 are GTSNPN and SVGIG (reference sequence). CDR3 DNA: TGTGCCTGGAGTGTCCTAAGGGGAGGGCCGGGTAGCGAGCAGTACTTC. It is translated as CAWSVLRGGPGSEQYF.